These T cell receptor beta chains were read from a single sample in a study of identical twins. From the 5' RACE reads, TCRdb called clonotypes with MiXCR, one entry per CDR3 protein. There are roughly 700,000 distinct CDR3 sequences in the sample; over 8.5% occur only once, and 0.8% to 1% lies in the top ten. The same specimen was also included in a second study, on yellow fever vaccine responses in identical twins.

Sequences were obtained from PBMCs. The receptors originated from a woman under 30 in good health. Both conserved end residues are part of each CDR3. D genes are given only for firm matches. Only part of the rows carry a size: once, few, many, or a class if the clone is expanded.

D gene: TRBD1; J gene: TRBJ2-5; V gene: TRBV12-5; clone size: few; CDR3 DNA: TGTGCTAGTGGTTCCGGGACAGGGGGCCAACGGGAGACCCAGTACTTC; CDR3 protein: CASGSGTGGQRETQYF
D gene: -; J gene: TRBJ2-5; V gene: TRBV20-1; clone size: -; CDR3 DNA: TGCAGTGCTAGAAGGGACCCGGGAGAGACCCAGTACTTC; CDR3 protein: CSARRDPGETQYF
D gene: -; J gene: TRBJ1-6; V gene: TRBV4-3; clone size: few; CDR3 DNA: TGCGCCAGCAGCCAGGGAAGACAGCTGTATAATTCACCCCTCCACTTT; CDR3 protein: CASSQGRQLYNSPLHF
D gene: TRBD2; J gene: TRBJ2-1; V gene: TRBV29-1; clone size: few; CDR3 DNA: TGCAGCGTAGACCTAGCGGGGGCTACCCCCTACAATGAGCAGTTCTTC; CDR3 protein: CSVDLAGATPYNEQFF
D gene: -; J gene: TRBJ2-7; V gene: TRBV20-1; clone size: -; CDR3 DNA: TGCAGTGGGGGGCAAAGCTCCTACGAGCAGTACTTC; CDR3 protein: CSGGQSSYEQYF
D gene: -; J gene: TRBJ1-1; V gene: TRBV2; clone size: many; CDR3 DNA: TGTGCCAGCAGTGAACAGACCGTGAACACTGAAGCTTTCTTT; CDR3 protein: CASSEQTVNTEAFF
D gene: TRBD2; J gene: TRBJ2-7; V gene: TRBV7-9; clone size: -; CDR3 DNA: TGTGCCAGCAGCTTAGAGGGCCAGGGAGGGTTTAGCGACGAGCAGTACTTC; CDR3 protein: CASSLEGQGGFSDEQYF
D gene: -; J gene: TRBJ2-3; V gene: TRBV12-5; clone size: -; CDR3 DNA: TGTGCTAGTGGTTGGTCAGATACGCAGTATTTT; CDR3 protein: CASGWSDTQYF
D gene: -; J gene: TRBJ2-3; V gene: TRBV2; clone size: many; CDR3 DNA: TGTGCCAGCGGCCTTATTGGGAGCAACACAGATACGCAGTATTTT; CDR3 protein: CASGLIGSNTDTQYF
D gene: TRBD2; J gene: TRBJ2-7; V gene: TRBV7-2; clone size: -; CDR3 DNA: TGTGCCAGCAGCATAAGGGGCGGGGGGGAAAACGAGCAGTACTTC; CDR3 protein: CASSIRGGGENEQYF
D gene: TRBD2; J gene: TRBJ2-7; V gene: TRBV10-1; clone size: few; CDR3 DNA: TGCGCCAGCCTCGGGACTAGCGTCGACGAGCAGTACTTC; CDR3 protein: CASLGTSVDEQYF
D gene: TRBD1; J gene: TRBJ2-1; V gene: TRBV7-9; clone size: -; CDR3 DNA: TGTGCCAGCAGCTTTCCTCTGGGCAGGGGGATTTACAATGAGCAGTTCTTC; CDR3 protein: CASSFPLGRGIYNEQFF
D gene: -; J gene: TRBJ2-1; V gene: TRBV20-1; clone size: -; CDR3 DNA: TGCAGTGCAAATCCAGGGAGCTCCTACAATGAGCAGTTCTTC; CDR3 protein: CSANPGSSYNEQFF
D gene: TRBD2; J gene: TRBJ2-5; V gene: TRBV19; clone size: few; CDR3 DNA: TGTGCCAGTACCTGGAGCGGGGGAGGGGAGACCCAGTACTTC; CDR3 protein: CASTWSGGGETQYF
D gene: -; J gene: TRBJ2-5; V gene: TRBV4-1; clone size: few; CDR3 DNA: TGCGCCAGCAGCCAAGATTGGCAGGGGGAGACCCAGTACTTC; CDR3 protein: CASSQDWQGETQYF
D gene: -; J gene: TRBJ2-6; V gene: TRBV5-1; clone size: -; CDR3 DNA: TGCGCCAGCAGCCAAGGGCCTCCTCTTACTACTGGGGCCAACGTCCTGACTTTC; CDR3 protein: CASSQGPPLTTGANVLTF
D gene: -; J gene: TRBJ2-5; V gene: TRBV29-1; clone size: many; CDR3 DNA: TGCAGCGTTGAAGATTTCGGGCCGATGACCCAGTACTTC; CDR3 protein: CSVEDFGPMTQYF
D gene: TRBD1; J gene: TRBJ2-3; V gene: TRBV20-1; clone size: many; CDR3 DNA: TGCAGTGCTAGAAATCAGGGGGACGGGACAGATACGCAGTATTTT; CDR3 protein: CSARNQGDGTDTQYF
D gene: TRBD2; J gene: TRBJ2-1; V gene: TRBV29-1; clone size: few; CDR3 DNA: TGCAGCGTTGAAGCCCGAGGGCCTAGCGGACCTGGGGAGCAGCTCTTC; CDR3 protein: CSVEARGPSGPGEQLF
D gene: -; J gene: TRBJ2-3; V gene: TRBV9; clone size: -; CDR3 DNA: TGTGCCAGCAGCCCGGGACACTCAGGCACAGATACGCAGTATTTT; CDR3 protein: CASSPGHSGTDTQYF
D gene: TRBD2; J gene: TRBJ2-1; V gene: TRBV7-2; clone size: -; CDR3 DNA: TGTGCCAGCAGCTTAGATAGCGGGGGGGCGGATGAGCAGTTCTTC; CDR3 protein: CASSLDSGGADEQFF
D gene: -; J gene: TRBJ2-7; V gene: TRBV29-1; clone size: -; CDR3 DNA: TGCAGCGTTGAAGAAGACGGTTCCTACGAGCAGTACTTC; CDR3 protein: CSVEEDGSYEQYF
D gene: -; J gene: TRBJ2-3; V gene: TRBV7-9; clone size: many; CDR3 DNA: TGTGCCAGCAGCTATGCCACAGATACGCAGTATTTT; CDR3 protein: CASSYATDTQYF
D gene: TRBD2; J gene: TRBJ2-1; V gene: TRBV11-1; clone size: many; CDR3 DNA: TGTGCCAGCAGCTTAGTACTGGCTAGCGGGAAGAGCTCCTACAATGAGCAGTTCTTC; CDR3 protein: CASSLVLASGKSSYNEQFF
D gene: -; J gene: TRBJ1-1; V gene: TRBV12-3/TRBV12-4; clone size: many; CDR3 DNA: TGTGCCAGCAGCATTGACACGTTCACTGAAGCTTTCTTT; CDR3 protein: CASSIDTFTEAFF
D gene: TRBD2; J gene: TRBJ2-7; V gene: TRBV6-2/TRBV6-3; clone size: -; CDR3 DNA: TGTGCCAGCAGTCGACGACTAGCGGGCATGGTATTGGGCGAGCAGTACTTC; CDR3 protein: CASSRRLAGMVLGEQYF
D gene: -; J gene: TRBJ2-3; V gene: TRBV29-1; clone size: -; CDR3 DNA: TGCAGCGTTGAACGGGTTAAGGATACGCAGTATTTT; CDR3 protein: CSVERVKDTQYF
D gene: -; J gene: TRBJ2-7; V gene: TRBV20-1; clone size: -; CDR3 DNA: TGCAGTCCCCGCGGGGACTCAACCTACGAGCAGTACTTC; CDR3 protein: CSPRGDSTYEQYF
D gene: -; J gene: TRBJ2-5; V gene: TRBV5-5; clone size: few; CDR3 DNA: TGTGCCAGCAGCTTGGAGAGCTTGCCCACTGAGACCCAGTACTTC; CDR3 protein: CASSLESLPTETQYF
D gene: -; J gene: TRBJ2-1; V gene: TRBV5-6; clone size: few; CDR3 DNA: TGTGCCAGCAGCTTGGTGACAGTAAGATACAATGAGCAGTTCTTC; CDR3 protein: CASSLVTVRYNEQFF
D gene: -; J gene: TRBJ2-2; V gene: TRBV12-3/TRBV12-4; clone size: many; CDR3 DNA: TGTGCCAGCCGGGGCCCCAACACCGGGGAGCTGTTTTTT; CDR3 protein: CASRGPNTGELFF
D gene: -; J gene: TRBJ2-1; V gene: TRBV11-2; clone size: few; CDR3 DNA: TGTGCCAGCAGCCTTAGATCTGCGACGGCCACGGGTGAGCAGTTCTTC; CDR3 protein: CASSLRSATATGEQFF
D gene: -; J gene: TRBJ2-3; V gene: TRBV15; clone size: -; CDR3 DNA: TGTGCCACCAGCAGAGACGCGGTTTCAGATACGCAGTATTTT; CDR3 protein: CATSRDAVSDTQYF
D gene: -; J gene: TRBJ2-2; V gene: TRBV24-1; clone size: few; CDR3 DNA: TGTGCCACCAGTGATTCCCGGGAGCTTAACACCGGGGAGCTGTTTTTT; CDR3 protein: CATSDSRELNTGELFF
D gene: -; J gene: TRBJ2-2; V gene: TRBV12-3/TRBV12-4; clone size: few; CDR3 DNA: TGTGCCCGCAGTTTAGATGTGGGCCTTGGGGGGTTGAACACCGGGGAGCTGTTTTTT; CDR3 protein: CARSLDVGLGGLNTGELFF
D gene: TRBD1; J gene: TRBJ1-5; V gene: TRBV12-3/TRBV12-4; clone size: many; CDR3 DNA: TGTGCCAGCAGTTCCAGGGGGGTTGGGAAGCATTTT; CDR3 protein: CASSSRGVGKHF
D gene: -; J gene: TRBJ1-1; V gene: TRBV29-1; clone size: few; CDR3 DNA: TGCAGCGTCTCCCCCGGGCTTACTGAAGCTTTCTTT; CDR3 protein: CSVSPGLTEAFF
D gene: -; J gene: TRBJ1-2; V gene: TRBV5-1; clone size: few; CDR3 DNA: TGCGCCAGCAGCTTGGAAACGGGTGCGAGGAGCTATGGCTACACCTTC; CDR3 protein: CASSLETGARSYGYTF
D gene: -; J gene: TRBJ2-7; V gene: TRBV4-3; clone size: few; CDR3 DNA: TGCGCCAGCAGCCAAGCTAGGAGCGACTACGAGCAGTACTTC; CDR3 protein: CASSQARSDYEQYF
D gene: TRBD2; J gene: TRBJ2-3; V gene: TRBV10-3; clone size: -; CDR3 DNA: TGTGCCATCAGCCCTGGGACTAGCGGGCTACTGCGGGGCACAGATACGCAGTATTTT; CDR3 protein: CAISPGTSGLLRGTDTQYF
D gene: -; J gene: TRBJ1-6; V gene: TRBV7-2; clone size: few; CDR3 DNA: TGTGCCAGCAGCTTAGGCCGACAGTCACCCCTCCACTTT; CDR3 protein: CASSLGRQSPLHF
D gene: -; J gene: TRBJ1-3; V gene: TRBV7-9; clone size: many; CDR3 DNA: TGTGCCAGCAGCCTCCGCGGGACACCCGGAAACACCATATATTTT; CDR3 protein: CASSLRGTPGNTIYF
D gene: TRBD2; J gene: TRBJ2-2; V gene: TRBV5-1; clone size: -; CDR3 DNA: TGCGCCAGCAGCTCCCTGGGACTAGCGGGGCTCACCGGGGAGCTGTTTTTT; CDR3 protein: CASSSLGLAGLTGELFF
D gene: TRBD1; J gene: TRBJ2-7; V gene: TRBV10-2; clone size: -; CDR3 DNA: TGCGCCAGCAGCGGAGGCGATAGGACCCGCGGGACAGGGGAAAACCTCTACGAGCAGTACTTC; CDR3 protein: CASSGGDRTRGTGENLYEQYF
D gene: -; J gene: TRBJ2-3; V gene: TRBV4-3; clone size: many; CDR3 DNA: TGCGCCAGCAGCCGTCACCTGAACAGTCTTCCCAGCACAGATACGCAGTATTTT; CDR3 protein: CASSRHLNSLPSTDTQYF
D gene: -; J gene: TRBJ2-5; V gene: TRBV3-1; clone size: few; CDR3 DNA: TGTGCCAGCAGCCAAATTGTCGGCCCGGGACAAGAGACCCAGTACTTC; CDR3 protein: CASSQIVGPGQETQYF
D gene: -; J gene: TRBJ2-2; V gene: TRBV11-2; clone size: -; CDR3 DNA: TGTGCCAGCAGCTCTAGGGTTATCACCGGGGAGCTGTTTTTT; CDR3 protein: CASSSRVITGELFF
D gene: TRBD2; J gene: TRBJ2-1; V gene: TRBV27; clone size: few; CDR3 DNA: TGTGCCAGCAAGCCGGGTAGCGGGAGGCCCTCCTACAATGAGCAGTTCTTC; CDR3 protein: CASKPGSGRPSYNEQFF
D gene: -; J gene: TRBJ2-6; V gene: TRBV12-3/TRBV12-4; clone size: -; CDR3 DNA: TGTGCCAGCAGGTTGCCTGGGGCCAACGTCCTGACTTTC; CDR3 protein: CASRLPGANVLTF
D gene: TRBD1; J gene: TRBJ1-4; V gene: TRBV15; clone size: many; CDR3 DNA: TGTGCCACCAGCAGAGATACCGTGGGACAGGTTGGCGAAAAACTGTTTTTT; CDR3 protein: CATSRDTVGQVGEKLFF
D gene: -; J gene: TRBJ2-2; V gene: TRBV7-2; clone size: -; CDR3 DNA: TGTGCCAGCAGCGGGTTGCGGCGGGACCCCGGGGAGCTGTTTTTT; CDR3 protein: CASSGLRRDPGELFF
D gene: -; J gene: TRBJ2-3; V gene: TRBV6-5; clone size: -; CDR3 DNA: TGTGCCAGCACCTACACGAGGGGTTTGAGTTCAGATACGCAGTATTTT; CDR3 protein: CASTYTRGLSSDTQYF
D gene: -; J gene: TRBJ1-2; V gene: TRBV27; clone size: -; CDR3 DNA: TGTGCCAGCAGTTTATTGGGGGCCGGCTATGGCTACACCTTC; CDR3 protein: CASSLLGAGYGYTF